Presented here are 19 T cell receptor beta chains from one specimen sequenced in a study of OX40 agonist ivuxolimab in advanced cancers. The method was immunoSEQ multiplex PCR; TCRdb's version includes in-frame clones alone and lacks a portion of them. Of roughly 60,000 clones in the sample, about 88% are singletons; the top ten hold about 0.77%. The material was CD4+ or CD8+ T cells sorted from blood, obtained in a trial of the OX40 agonist ivuxolimab. Receptor source: an adult with an advanced solid tumor such as melanoma, head and neck, liver or kidney cancer.

This sequence joins TRBV28 and TRBJ2-3; D tentatively fits TRBD1 or TRBD2 (5 bases each). Germline CDR1 MDHEN, CDR2 SYDVKM. Deletions cut 2 bases from V and 2 bases from J, with 11 bases between. The CDR3 has 15 residues. CDR3 protein: CASSLPPGTTDTQYF. The DNA for the CDR3 is TGTGCCAGCAGTTTACCGCCAGGGACCACAGATACGCAGTATTTT.

V and J are TRBV30 and TRBJ2-1, with 8 bases matching TRBD2. V was pared by 4 bases and J by 4 bases, with 3 bases of the junction left unmatched. CDR1 and CDR2 from the germline V gene are GTSNPN and SVGIG (reference sequence). The CDR3 loop spans 13 amino acids. CDR3 region: CAWKSGGYNEQFF. The CDR3 DNA is TGTGCCTGGAAGTCGGGAGGGTACAATGAGCAGTTCTTC.

The chain links TRBV6-1 to TRBJ1-5; 7 bases align to TRBD1. V trimming: 3 bases; J trimming: 5 bases; junction bases outside the gene matches: 13. The germline gives CDR1 MNHNS, CDR2 SASEGT. This CDR3 has 17 residues. CDR3 sequence (DNA): TGTGCCAGCAGTGAGCGGGCTGCTATGACAGGGCATCAGCCCCAGCATTTT. Its protein is CASSERAAMTGHQPQHF.

The chain joins TRBV25-1 to TRBJ1-1; D unclear. Germline CDR1 and CDR2: MGHDK and SYGVNS. CDR3 length: 13 amino acids. Deletions cut 4 bases from V and 5 bases from J, with 11 bases between. As DNA, the CDR3 is TGTGCCAGCAGTGGGGCATGGCAAACTGAAGCTTTCTTT. Residues: CASSGAWQTEAFF.

V is TRBV2 and J is TRBJ2-1; 7 nucleotides line up with TRBD1. The CDR3 is 15 amino acids. Germline lookup yields CDR1 SNHLY and CDR2 FYNNEI. Trimming took 2 bases from V and 4 from J; bases not matched to a gene: 5. Here the CDR3 reads CASSEHRGIYNEQFF. In DNA form, the CDR3 reads TGTGCCAGCAGTGAACACAGGGGAATATACAATGAGCAGTTCTTC.

The CDR3 region has the DNA TGCGCCAGCAGACCCAGCTCCTACAATGAGCAGTTCTTC. Protein sequence: CASRPSSYNEQFF. The V gene is TRBV5-1, the J gene TRBJ2-1; D unclear. With 5 bases removed from V and 0 bases from J, the gap between germline ends came to 6 bases. CDR3 length: 13 amino acids. From germline, CDR1 is SGHRS and CDR2 YFSETQ.

CDR3 DNA: TGTGCCAGCAGCCCAGCGGGGCATAGCACAGATACGCAGTATTTT. Translated, it gives CASSPAGHSTDTQYF. V and J are TRBV5-4 and TRBJ2-3; 7 bases fit TRBD2. This CDR3 comprises 15 residues. The V and J ends lost 4 bases and 0 bases, in that order; junction bases with no gene match: 5. CDR1 is SGHNT, CDR2 YYREEE, per germline (reference sequence).

The chain employs TRBV5-1 and TRBJ1-1; TRBD1 matches at 8 bases. CDR1 is SGHRS and CDR2 is YFSETQ in the germline V gene. The CDR3 extends over 14 amino acids. J was trimmed by 5 bases and V by 2 bases; bases with no gene match: 5. This CDR3 is CASSLQGVGTEAFF. The CDR3 coding sequence is TGCGCCAGCAGCTTACAGGGGGTAGGGACTGAAGCTTTCTTT.

The chain has TRBV7-2 and TRBJ2-7; the D gene is possibly TRBD1 (6 bases). V gave up 2 bases and J gave up 4 bases, with 18 bases separating them. From germline, CDR1 is SGHTA and CDR2 FQGNSA. The CDR3 loop spans 16 amino acids. The CDR3 DNA is TGTGCCAGCAGCTTATTTACCGGGACAAAATCTTACGAGCAGTACTTC. Amino acids: CASSLFTGTKSYEQYF.

The rearrangement uses TRBV7-2 and TRBJ1-6; D ambiguous. Germline V gene data show CDR1 as SGHTA and CDR2 as FQGNSA. Trimming removed 1 base at V and 5 bases at J, with 15 bases between. CDR3 length: 17 amino acids. The DNA for the CDR3 is TGTGCCAGCAGCTTAGATAGGAGAGGAGGAGATAATTCACCCCTCCACTTT. This translates into CASSLDRRGGDNSPLHF.

The gene calls are TRBV19 and TRBJ1-5; 9 bases align to TRBD1. The CDR3 extends over 15 amino acids. The V gene's germline CDR1 is LNHDA and CDR2 SQIVND (reference sequence). Trimming took 5 bases from V and 2 from J; bases not matched to a gene: 4. DNA for the CDR3: TGTGCCAGTAGTTCCGACAGGGGGGGCAATCAGCCCCAGCATTTT. This translates into CASSSDRGGNQPQHF.

This clone showed up just a few times. The chain couples TRBV13 to TRBJ1-2, with TRBD1 matching over 7 bases. The V segment lost 4 bases and the J segment 8 bases; nucleotides outside the gene matches: 7. CDR1 is PRHDT, CDR2 FYEKMQ, per germline (reference sequence). This CDR3 region has 13 residues. In nucleotides, the CDR3 is TGTGCCAGCAGCTGGACGACAGGGCCAGGCTACACCTTC. Protein sequence: CASSWTTGPGYTF.

J is TRBJ1-5 and V is TRBV7-8, with 7 bases matching TRBD1. V shed 1 base and J 2 bases; nucleotides not matched to a gene: 8. The CDR3 runs to 17 residues. CDR1 is SGHVS, CDR2 FQNEAQ, per germline. The CDR3 spells CASSLGMTGSGNQPQHF. As DNA, the CDR3 is TGTGCCAGCAGCTTAGGTATGACAGGGTCCGGCAATCAGCCCCAGCATTTT.

This sequence joins TRBV28 and TRBJ2-1; D is possibly TRBD1 or TRBD2 (5 bases each). Trimming shortened V by 6 bases and J by 6 bases, and 15 bases separated the two germline ends. Germline V CDR1 and CDR2: MDHEN, SYDVKM. CDR3 length: 14 residues. Here the CDR3 DNA reads TGTGCCAGCAGGGGACCAATTATACCCAATGAGCAGTTCTTC. Translating gives CASRGPIIPNEQFF.

The rearrangement uses TRBV29-1 and TRBJ2-1, with 8 bases lining up with TRBD2. The V gene end was trimmed by 4 bases and the J gene end by 5 bases; junction bases not matched to a gene: 7. The germline CDR1 and CDR2 sequences are SQVTM and ANQGSEA. The CDR3 spans 14 residues. CDR3 coding DNA: TGCAGCGTTGCGAGCGGGAGCGGGCACAATGAGCAGTTCTTC. Protein sequence: CSVASGSGHNEQFF.

The gene calls are TRBV30 and TRBJ1-2; D might be TRBD1 (6 bases). Germline CDR1 GTSNPN, CDR2 SVGIG (reference sequence). The CDR3 totals 13 residues. Trimming pared 3 bases from V and 1 base from J, leaving 9 bases between. This CDR3 reads CAWRRGFNYGYTF. The CDR3 DNA reads as TGTGCCTGGAGGAGGGGGTTTAACTATGGCTACACCTTC.

The chain carries TRBV27 and TRBJ2-5, with TRBD1 identical over 10 bases. The germline CDR1 and CDR2 sequences are MNHEY and SMNVEV (reference sequence). CDR3 length equals 15 residues. After removal of 9 bases from V and 3 bases from J, the junction contained 10 bases not matched to a gene. CDR3 nucleotides: TGTGCCAGGGTTAAGGGACAGGGGACTAAAGAGACCCAGTACTTC. Protein product: CARVKGQGTKETQYF.

This clone has just a few counts. V is TRBV4-1 and J is TRBJ1-1; D gene unclear. The CDR3 is 16 amino acids. Germline CDR1 MGHRA, CDR2 YSYEKL. Trimming took 3 bases from V and 6 from J, leaving 20 bases between them. CDR3 region: CASSQVDILQYSEAFF. The CDR3, as DNA: TGCGCCAGCAGCCAGGTCGATATACTACAGTACTCTGAAGCTTTCTTT.

The chain is built from TRBV6-5 and TRBJ1-1; D might be TRBD1 (5 bases). Trimming shortened V by 6 bases and J by 4 bases, and 12 bases separated the two germline ends. Germline assignment: CDR1 MNHEY and CDR2 SVGAGI. The CDR3 loop spans 13 amino acids. The CDR3 here is CASSDAGSTEAFF. As DNA, the CDR3 is TGTGCCAGCAGCGACGCAGGGAGCACTGAAGCTTTCTTT.